This T cell receptor (beta chain) is from a study of T cells after somatic rescue of genetic block. With regard to this clone: This CDR3 is also generated by other DNA sequences in the sample.

V was pared by 0 bases and J by 1 base, with 5 bases between. The CDR3 sequence is 13 residues long. Per the germline V gene, CDR1 is SGDLS and CDR2 is YYNGEE. The table came from immunoSEQ multiplex PCR; TCRdb's copy has only in-frame clones and leaves some out. The sample has under 150,000 clones, about 89% seen once. Sequenced material: peripheral blood mononuclear cells (PBMCs). The chain uses TRBV9 and TRBJ2-7; D is undetermined. This receptor was obtained from a woman between 18 and 30 years old. The CDR3 loop reads CASSVGGSYEQYF. The CDR3 DNA sequence: TGTGCCAGCAGCGTAGGAGGATCCTACGAGCAGTACTTC.